The sequence of this TCR beta chain was determined in a study of human T cells and chemical hapten exposure. This clonotype was detected ten times or more. Time point noted: healthy volunteer bleed at 6 weeks. Extraction yielded total RNA from whole blood (unfractionated). Library construction involved attaching unique molecular identifiers to individual cDNA molecules, which allowed quantitative, reproducible TCR counting. TCRdb processed the RACE reads anew with MiXCR; each CDR3 protein has one entry. This sample has about 65,000 distinct CDR3 sequences, with 6% to 7% found just once. The CDR3 extends over 14 amino acids. Germline V gene sequence: CDR1 SGHRS, CDR2 YFSETQ. Trimming at V came to 4 bases and at J to 1 base, leaving 0 bases not matched to a gene.

V and J are TRBV5-1 and TRBJ2-3, with 10 bases matching TRBD2. This clonotype was obtained from a female donor in good health. Some clones in this sample may be carry-over from other donors' samples. Specimen: whole blood. The CDR3 reads CASSGTSGTDTQYF. The CDR3 region has the DNA TGCGCCAGCAGCGGGACTAGCGGCACAGATACGCAGTATTTT.